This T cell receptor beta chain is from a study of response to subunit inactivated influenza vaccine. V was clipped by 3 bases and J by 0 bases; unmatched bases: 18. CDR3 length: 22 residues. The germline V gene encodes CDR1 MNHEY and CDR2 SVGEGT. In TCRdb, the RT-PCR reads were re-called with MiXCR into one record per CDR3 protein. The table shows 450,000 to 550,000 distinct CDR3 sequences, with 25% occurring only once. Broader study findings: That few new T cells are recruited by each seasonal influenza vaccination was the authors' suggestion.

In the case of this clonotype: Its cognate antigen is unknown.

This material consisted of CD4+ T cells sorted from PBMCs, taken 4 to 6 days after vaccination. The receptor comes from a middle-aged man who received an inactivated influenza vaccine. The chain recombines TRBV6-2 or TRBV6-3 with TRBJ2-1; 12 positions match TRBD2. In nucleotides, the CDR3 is TGTGCCAGCAGTTATCCGGACGGGATTACGACTAGCGGGAGTAGCTCCTACAATGAGCAGTTCTTC. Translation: CASSYPDGITTSGSSSYNEQFF.